Each of the 27 T cell receptor beta chains below was sequenced from the same sample in a study of blood T cell repertoires in COVID-19. Sequenced by immunoSEQ multiplex PCR; TCRdb stores in-frame clones only, minus some. The repertoire holds about 190,000 clones, 80% to 85% seen once, with 15% to 20% in the top ten. The sample consisted of peripheral blood. These TCRs come from a human donor in a cohort sampled during active COVID-19.

The J gene is TRBJ1-5, the V gene TRBV5-8; D remains ambiguous. Trimming took 0 bases from V and 4 from J, leaving 17 bases between them. The CDR3 contains 17 residues. CDR1 and CDR2 from the germline V gene are SGHTS and YDEGEE. CDR3: CASSLEAGVPPNQPQHF. The CDR3 DNA sequence: TGTGCCAGCAGCTTGGAGGCAGGCGTGCCCCCTAATCAGCCCCAGCATTTT.

This clone was found once. The chain couples TRBV6-5 to TRBJ2-1; 10 nucleotides align to TRBD1. The CDR3 length is 15 residues. Germline trimming cut 7 bases from V and 8 bases from J; bases unmatched to any gene: 11. Germline V lookup: CDR1 MNHEY, CDR2 SVGAGI. The CDR3 spells CASTRTGGLVYEQFF. In nucleotides, the CDR3 is TGTGCCAGCACCCGGACAGGGGGGTTAGTGTATGAGCAGTTCTTC.

A single count supports this clone. The chain couples TRBV9 to TRBJ1-5, with 10 bases fitting TRBD1. CDR3 length: 16 residues. V lost 3 bases, J lost 2 bases, and 5 bases stayed unmatched. Germline lookup yields CDR1 SGDLS and CDR2 YYNGEE. CDR3 amino acids: CASSAGTGAGNQPQHF. The CDR3, as DNA: TGTGCCAGCAGCGCCGGGACAGGGGCGGGCAATCAGCCCCAGCATTTT.

Concerning this clone: Within the sample, other DNA sequences also encode this same CDR3. The chain employs TRBV2 and TRBJ1-2, with D unresolved. With 2 bases removed from V and 4 bases from J, the gap between germline ends came to 2 bases. Germline lookup yields CDR1 SNHLY and CDR2 FYNNEI. The CDR3 totals 11 residues. Here the CDR3 DNA reads TGTGCCAGCAGTGAACGCTATGGCTACACCTTC. Protein: CASSERYGYTF.

The chain carries TRBV2 and TRBJ2-3; 8 bases are a match to TRBD1. With 2 bases clipped from V and 4 bases from J, the junction kept 5 bases outside the gene matches. Germline lookup yields CDR1 SNHLY and CDR2 FYNNEI. The CDR3 extends over 15 amino acids. In DNA form, the CDR3 reads TGTGCCAGCAGTGAACAGGGGGCAAGGTCAGATACGCAGTATTTT. It codes for CASSEQGARSDTQYF.

V is TRBV5-6 and J is TRBJ2-7; TRBD1 matches 8 bases. J lost 5 bases, V lost 4 bases, and 8 bases had no gene match. CDR1 and CDR2 from the germline V gene are SGHDT and YYEEEE. The CDR3 is made up of 14 amino acids. CDR3 in amino acids: CASSGKDRVNEQYV. In nucleotides, the CDR3 is TGTGCCAGCAGCGGTAAGGACAGGGTGAACGAGCAGTACGTC.

V is TRBV7-6 and J is TRBJ2-1; TRBD2 matches at 10 bases. The J segment lost 6 bases and the V segment lost 0 bases, leaving 5 bases of the junction unmatched. The CDR3 covers 16 residues. The germline V gene has CDR1 SGHVS and CDR2 FNYEAQ. For the CDR3, the DNA is TGTGCCAGCAGCTTAGCGCCACTAGCGGGGATCAATGAGCAGTTCTTC. Its protein product is CASSLAPLAGINEQFF.

This clone was counted only a few times. V is TRBV5-4 and J is TRBJ1-3, with D possibly matching TRBD1 (5 bases). CDR1 is SGHNT, CDR2 YYREEE, per germline (reference sequence). V was pared by 4 bases and J by 0 bases, with 8 bases between. The CDR3 consists of 14 residues. CDR3 DNA sequence: TGTGCCAGCAGCGATCAGGGCTCTGGAAACACCATATATTTT. It is translated as CASSDQGSGNTIYF.

Regarding this clone: The same CDR3 arises from other DNA sequences in this sample as well. The CDR3 DNA sequence: TGTGCCAGCAGTCCGGGGAACTATGGCTACACCTTC. Translating gives CASSPGNYGYTF. The genes are TRBV6-5 and TRBJ1-2; the D is unclear. V was shortened by 5 bases and J by 2 bases, with 6 bases between the two germline ends. CDR1 is MNHEY and CDR2 is SVGAGI in the germline V gene. The CDR3 length is 12 residues.

This chain connects TRBV11-3 to TRBJ1-1; 8 bases fit TRBD1. Germline CDR1 and CDR2: SGHNT and YENEEA. Trimming removed 5 bases from V and 6 bases from J; junction bases left unmatched: 8. The CDR3 extends over 14 amino acids. The CDR3 nucleotides are TGTGCCAGCAGCGCCGGGACAGGCCGCGCTGAAGCTTTCTTT. It yields the protein CASSAGTGRAEAFF.

This chain uses TRBV7-9 with TRBJ2-7; weak D call: TRBD1 (5 bases). Trimming shortened V by 3 bases and J by 5 bases, and 5 bases separated the two germline ends. Germline CDR1 and CDR2: SEHNR and FQNEAQ (reference sequence). The CDR3 consists of 11 residues. The CDR3 sequence is CASSFRDEQYF. The CDR3 nucleotides read TGTGCCAGCAGCTTCAGGGACGAGCAGTACTTC.

V gene TRBV3-1 (or the pseudogene TRBV3-2) combines with J gene TRBJ2-5; TRBD2 agrees at 7 bases. V was pared by 1 base and J by 5 bases, with 4 bases of the junction left unmatched. Looked up from germline, CDR1 is LGHDT and CDR2 is YNNKEL (reference sequence). The CDR3 has 14 amino acids. CDR3 nucleotide sequence: TGTGCCAGCAGCCAAGGGACTAGTTTCGAGACCCAGTACTTC. Translating it yields CASSQGTSFETQYF.

This clone was recorded once. The V call is TRBV29-1, the J call TRBJ2-4, with D possibly being TRBD1 (5 bases). Germline CDR1 SQVTM, CDR2 ANQGSEA. V was pared by 3 bases and J by 3 bases, with 12 bases between. The CDR3 consists of 14 residues. The CDR3 protein is CSVDLQGVKNIQYF. CDR3 DNA sequence: TGCAGCGTTGATCTCCAAGGGGTCAAAAACATTCAGTACTTC.

The table lists this clone with a count of one. This sequence joins TRBV7-2 and TRBJ2-1, with D maybe TRBD2 (6 bases). CDR1 is SGHTA and CDR2 is FQGNSA in the germline V gene. V dropped 5 bases and J dropped 8 bases, with 19 bases sitting between them. CDR3 size: 15 residues. CDR3 sequence reads: CASSPSSGGWDEQFF. In DNA, the CDR3 is TGTGCCAGCAGCCCGAGTAGCGGAGGATGGGATGAGCAGTTCTTC.

This clone was recorded once. V usage is TRBV3-1 (or the pseudogene TRBV3-2) and J usage is TRBJ1-1; 12 bases align to TRBD1. Germline assignment: CDR1 LGHDT and CDR2 YNNKEL (reference sequence). This CDR3 is built from 18 residues. After removal of 4 bases from V and 5 bases from J, the junction contained 14 bases not matched to a gene. The DNA for the CDR3 is TGTGCCAGCAGCCTGCACCCCGGGACAGGGGGCGTCGGGACTGAAGCTTTCTTT. Residues: CASSLHPGTGGVGTEAFF.

This chain connects TRBV6-4 to TRBJ2-3; a weak D match, TRBD1 (5 bases). The CDR3 is made up of 13 amino acids. V lost 8 bases and J lost 5, with 14 bases in between. Germline CDR1 MRHNA, CDR2 SNTAGT. CDR3 nucleotide sequence: TGTGCCAGCGCGACAGACCTGGGAGATACGCAGTATTTT. Translated, it gives CASATDLGDTQYF.

This clone has just one count. J is TRBJ2-1 and V is TRBV7-9; D is ambiguous. With 5 bases removed from V and 10 bases from J, the gap between germline ends came to 15 bases. Germline CDR1 is SEHNR and CDR2 is FQNEAQ (reference sequence). This CDR3 region has 13 residues. This chain's CDR3 is CASSPIARAEQFF. Here the CDR3 DNA reads TGTGCCAGCAGCCCGATCGCACGAGCCGAGCAGTTCTTC.

CDR3 in amino acids: CASSSRGAGQETQYF. The DNA of the CDR3 is TGTGCCAGCAGTTCTCGGGGCGCGGGGCAAGAGACCCAGTACTTC. The J gene is TRBJ2-5, the V gene TRBV7-9; TRBD2 might be the D (6 bases). Germline lookup yields CDR1 SEHNR and CDR2 FQNEAQ (reference sequence). The CDR3 totals 15 residues. Trimming took 6 bases from V and 2 from J, leaving 16 bases between them.

The table lists this clone with a count of one. The chain employs TRBV27 and TRBJ2-1; 11 positions agree with TRBD2. Germline V CDR1 and CDR2: MNHEY, SMNVEV (reference sequence). CDR3 length: 14 amino acids. Unmatched junction bases numbered 3, after V lost 6 bases and J lost 5 bases. The CDR3 coding sequence is TGTGCCAGCAGATTAGCGGGAGGGAACAATGAGCAGTTCTTC. Protein product: CASRLAGGNNEQFF.

The gene calls are TRBV23-1 and TRBJ2-2; TRBD1 aligns across 8 bases. TRBV23-1 is identified as an open reading frame with a role that is uncertain. This CDR3 has 14 amino acids. With 2 bases clipped from V and 6 bases from J, the junction kept 2 bases outside the gene matches. In DNA, the CDR3 is TGCGCCAGCAGTCAAGCAGGGGGCCCCGGGGAGCTGTTTTTT. Protein product: CASSQAGGPGELFF.

The chain is built from TRBV6-5 and TRBJ1-5, with D perhaps TRBD1 (5 bases). This CDR3 region has 12 residues. V was cut by 7 bases and J by 6 bases, with 10 bases left in between. Looked up from germline, CDR1 is MNHEY and CDR2 is SVGAGI. Here the CDR3 reads CASNQGGQPQHF. The CDR3 DNA reads TGTGCCAGCAATCAGGGAGGTCAGCCCCAGCATTTT.

This clone has only a few counts. The chain carries TRBV7-8 and TRBJ1-4; TRBD1 aligns across 9 bases. Germline CDR1 is SGHVS and CDR2 is FQNEAQ. The J segment lost 5 bases and the V segment lost 5 bases, leaving 6 bases of the junction unmatched. The CDR3 has 15 amino acids. Here the CDR3 DNA reads TGTGCCAGCAGCGGACAGGGGTCGGGGAATGAAAAACTGTTTTTT. Translated: CASSGQGSGNEKLFF.

The chain uses TRBV19 and TRBJ1-1; a weak D match, TRBD1 (6 bases). The CDR3 totals 13 residues. Germline lookup yields CDR1 LNHDA and CDR2 SQIVND (reference sequence). V was clipped by 8 bases and J by 0 bases, with 10 bases between them. CDR3 loop: CASYREMNTEAFF. The CDR3 DNA is TGTGCCAGTTACAGGGAAATGAACACTGAAGCTTTCTTT.

This clone was found a few times. This sequence joins TRBV12-5 and TRBJ2-7; 8 bases fit TRBD2. The CDR3 runs to 20 residues. The trim removed 4 bases at V and 4 bases at J, leaving 24 bases unmatched. Per germline, CDR1 LGHNT and CDR2 FRNRAP. The CDR3 coding sequence is TGTGCTAGTGGTTCTCCAAACAACCGTACGGGACTAGAGGCCCTATACGAGCAGTACGTC. It codes for CASGSPNNRTGLEALYEQYV.

The V and J genes are TRBV18 and TRBJ1-2, with D unclear. The CDR3 runs to 13 residues. In germline, CDR1 is KGHSH, CDR2 LQKENI. The V and J ends lost 5 bases and 3 bases respectively, with 10 bases between them. The CDR3 region is CASSSLSDYGYTF. CDR3 sequence (DNA): TGTGCCAGCTCATCACTTTCCGACTATGGCTACACCTTC.

The chain employs TRBV27 and TRBJ1-4, with 7 positions matching TRBD1. The J segment lost 3 bases and the V segment lost 4 bases, leaving 5 bases of the junction unmatched. The CDR3 is 15 residues long. Germline CDR1 reads MNHEY; CDR2 reads SMNVEV (reference sequence). This chain's CDR3 is CASSSPGGANEKLFF. In DNA form, the CDR3 reads TGTGCCAGCAGTTCTCCAGGGGGAGCTAATGAAAAACTGTTTTTT. The full variable domain, its missing parts supplied by reference TRBV27 and TRBJ1-4, is EAQVTQNPRYLITVTGKKLTVTCSQNMNHEYMSWYRQDPGLGLRQIYYSMNVEVTDKGDVPEGYKVSRKEKRNFPLILESPSPNQTSLYFCASSSPGGANEKLFFGSGTQLSVL.

The chain has TRBV5-1 and TRBJ2-3; 12 nucleotides match TRBD2. CDR1 is SGHRS, CDR2 YFSETQ, per germline. J gave up 4 bases and V 4 bases, and 10 bases lay outside the gene matches. This CDR3 has 17 amino acids. The chain's CDR3 is CASSQSTSGRLSDTQYF. CDR3 nucleotides: TGCGCCAGCAGCCAGTCGACTAGCGGGAGACTTTCAGATACGCAGTATTTT. Full variable domain (missing parts from reference TRBV5-1 and TRBJ2-3): KAGVTQTPRYLIKTRGQQVTLSCSPISGHRSVSWYQQTPGQGLQFLFEYFSETQRNKGNFPGRFSGRQFSNSRSEMNVSTLELGDSALYLCASSQSTSGRLSDTQYFGPGTRLTVL.